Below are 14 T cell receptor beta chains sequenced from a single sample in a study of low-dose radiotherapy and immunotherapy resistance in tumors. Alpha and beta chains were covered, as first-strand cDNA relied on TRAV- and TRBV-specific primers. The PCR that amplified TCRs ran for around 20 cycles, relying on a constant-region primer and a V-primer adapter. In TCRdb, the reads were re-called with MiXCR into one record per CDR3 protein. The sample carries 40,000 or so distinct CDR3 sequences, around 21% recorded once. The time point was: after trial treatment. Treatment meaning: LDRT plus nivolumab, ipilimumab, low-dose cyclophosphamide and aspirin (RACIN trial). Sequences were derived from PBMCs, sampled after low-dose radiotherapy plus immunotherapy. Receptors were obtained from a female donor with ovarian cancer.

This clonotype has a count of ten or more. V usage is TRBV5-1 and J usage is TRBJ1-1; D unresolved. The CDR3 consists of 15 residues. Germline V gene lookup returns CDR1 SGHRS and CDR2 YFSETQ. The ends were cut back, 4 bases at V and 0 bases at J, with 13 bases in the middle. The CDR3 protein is CASSESPGMNTEAFF. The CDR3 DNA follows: TGCGCCAGCAGCGAATCTCCGGGAATGAACACTGAAGCTTTCTTT.

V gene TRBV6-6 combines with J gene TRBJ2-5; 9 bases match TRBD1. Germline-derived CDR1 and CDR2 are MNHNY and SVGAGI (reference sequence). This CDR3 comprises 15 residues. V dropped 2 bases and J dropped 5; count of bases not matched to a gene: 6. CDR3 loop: CASSYGTGGVETQYF. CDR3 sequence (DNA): TGTGCCAGCAGTTACGGCACAGGGGGCGTGGAGACCCAGTACTTC.

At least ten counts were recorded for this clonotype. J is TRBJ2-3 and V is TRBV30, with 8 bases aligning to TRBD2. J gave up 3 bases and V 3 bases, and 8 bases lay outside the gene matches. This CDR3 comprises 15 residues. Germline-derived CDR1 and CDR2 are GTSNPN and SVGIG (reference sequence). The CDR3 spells CAWSSVGTRTDTQYF. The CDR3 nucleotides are TGTGCCTGGAGCTCTGTGGGGACTAGGACAGATACGCAGTATTTT.

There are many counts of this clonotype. This CDR3 is CASSSSATQYF. DNA of the CDR3: TGCGCCAGCAGCTCGTCCGCGACCCAGTACTTC. This rearrangement joins TRBV5-1 to TRBJ2-5; D not resolved. This CDR3 contains 11 residues. Germline values: CDR1 SGHRS, CDR2 YFSETQ. V was cut by 3 bases and J by 7 bases, with 7 bases left in between.

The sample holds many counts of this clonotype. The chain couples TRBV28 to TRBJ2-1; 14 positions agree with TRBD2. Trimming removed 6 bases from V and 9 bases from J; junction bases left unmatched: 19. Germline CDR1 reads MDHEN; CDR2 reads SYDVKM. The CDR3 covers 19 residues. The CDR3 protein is CASSWGLAGVPGELGEQFF. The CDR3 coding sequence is TGTGCCAGCAGCTGGGGACTAGCGGGAGTCCCCGGGGAGCTGGGTGAGCAGTTCTTC.

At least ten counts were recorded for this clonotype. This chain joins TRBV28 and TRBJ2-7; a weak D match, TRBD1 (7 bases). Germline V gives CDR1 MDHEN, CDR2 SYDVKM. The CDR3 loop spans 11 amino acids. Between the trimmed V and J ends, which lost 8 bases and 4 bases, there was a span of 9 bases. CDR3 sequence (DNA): TGTGCCAGCGCGGGACAGTACGAGCAGTACTTC. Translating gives CASAGQYEQYF.

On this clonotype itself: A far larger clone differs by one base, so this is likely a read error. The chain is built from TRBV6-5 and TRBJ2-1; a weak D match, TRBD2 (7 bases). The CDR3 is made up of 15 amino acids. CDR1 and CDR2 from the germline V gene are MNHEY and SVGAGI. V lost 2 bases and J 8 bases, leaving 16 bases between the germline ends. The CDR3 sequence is CASSYPGGARDEQFF. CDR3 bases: TGTGCCAGCAGTTACCCGGGGGGCGCCCGCGATGAGCAGTTCTTC.

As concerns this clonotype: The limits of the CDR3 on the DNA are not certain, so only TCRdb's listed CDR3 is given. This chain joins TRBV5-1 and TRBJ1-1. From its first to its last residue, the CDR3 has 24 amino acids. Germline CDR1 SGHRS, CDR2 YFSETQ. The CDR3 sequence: CASTNQTSMYLCASSGMGYTEAFF.

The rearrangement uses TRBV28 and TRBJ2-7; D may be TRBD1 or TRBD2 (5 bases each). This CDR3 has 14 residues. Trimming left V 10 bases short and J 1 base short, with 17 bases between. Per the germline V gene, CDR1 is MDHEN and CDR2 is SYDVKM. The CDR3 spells CATVERGRSYEQYF. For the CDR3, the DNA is TGTGCCACCGTGGAGAGGGGCAGGTCCTACGAGCAGTACTTC.

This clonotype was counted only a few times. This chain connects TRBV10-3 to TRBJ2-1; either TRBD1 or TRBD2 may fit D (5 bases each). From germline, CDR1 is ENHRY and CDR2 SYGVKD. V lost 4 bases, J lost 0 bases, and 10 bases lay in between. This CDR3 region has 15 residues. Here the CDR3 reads CAISVEGSSYNEQFF. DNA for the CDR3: TGTGCCATCAGTGTCGAGGGGAGCTCCTACAATGAGCAGTTCTTC.

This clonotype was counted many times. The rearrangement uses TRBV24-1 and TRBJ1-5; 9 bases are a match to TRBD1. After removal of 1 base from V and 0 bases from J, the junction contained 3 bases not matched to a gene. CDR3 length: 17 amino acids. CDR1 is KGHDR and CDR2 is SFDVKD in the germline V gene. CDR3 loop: CATSDFDRGYSNQPQHF. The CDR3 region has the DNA TGTGCCACCAGTGATTTCGACAGGGGGTATAGCAATCAGCCCCAGCATTTT.

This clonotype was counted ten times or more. CDR3 nucleotide sequence: TGTGCCAGCACCGCGAGGGGAGGGTCCGGGGAGCTGTTTTTT. It is translated as CASTARGGSGELFF. This rearrangement joins TRBV7-3 to TRBJ2-2; 7 nucleotides align to TRBD2. The CDR3 has 14 amino acids. Trimming at V came to 7 bases and at J to 6 bases, leaving 8 bases not matched to a gene. In germline, CDR1 is SGHTA, CDR2 FQGTGA. Supplemented by reference TRBV7-3 and TRBJ2-2, the full variable domain reads GAGVSQTPSNKVTEKGKYVELRCDPISGHTALYWYRQSLGQGPEFLIYFQGTGAADDSGLPNDRFFAVRPEGSVSTLKIQRTERGDSAVYLCASTARGGSGELFFGEGSRLTVL.

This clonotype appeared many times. The CDR3 sequence: CSATDSGSKTDTQYF. DNA for the CDR3: TGCAGTGCTACAGATAGCGGGAGTAAAACAGATACGCAGTATTTT. V is TRBV20-1 and J is TRBJ2-3, with 9 bases identical to TRBD2. Germline CDR1 reads DFQATT; CDR2 reads SNEGSKA (reference sequence). This CDR3 has 15 amino acids. With V trimmed by 4 bases and J by 3 bases, 8 bases remained unmatched.

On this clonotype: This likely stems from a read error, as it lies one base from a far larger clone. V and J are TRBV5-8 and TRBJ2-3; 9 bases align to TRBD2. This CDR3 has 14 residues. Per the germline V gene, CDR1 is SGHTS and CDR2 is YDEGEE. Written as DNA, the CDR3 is TGCGCCAGCAGCTTGAAAGGGACTAGCAATACGCAGTATTTT. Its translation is CASSLKGTSNTQYF. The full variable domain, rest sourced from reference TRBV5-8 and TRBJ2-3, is EAGVTQSPTHLIKTRGQQATLRCSPISGHTSVYWYQQALGLGLQFLLWYDEGEERNRGNFPPRFSGRQFPNYSSELNVNALELEDSALYLCASSLKGTSNTQYFGPGTRLTVL.